This T cell receptor (beta chain) emerged from a study of T cell responses to AZD1222 COVID-19 vaccine. Sequencing was performed with immunoSEQ multiplex PCR; in TCRdb, only in-frame clones are kept and a portion is missing. The table includes fewer than 150,000 clones, approximately 92% detected once. There are 12 residues in the CDR3. Trimming took 6 bases from V and 5 from J, leaving 11 bases between them. The germline gives CDR1 SGDLS, CDR2 YYNGEE. The specimen was peripheral blood, collected 28 days after the second AZD1222 dose. J is TRBJ1-2 and V is TRBV9; TRBD1 might be the D (6 bases). The receptor comes from an adult who received the AZD1222 COVID-19 vaccine. The CDR3 coding sequence is TGTGCCAGCATCAGGGGTCGGTATGGCTACACCTTC. As protein: CASIRGRYGYTF.